The 27 T cell receptor beta chains listed next were all sequenced from one sample in a study of cytomegalovirus exposure and HLA in healthy donors. Produced via immunoSEQ multiplex PCR; TCRdb's table is partial and in-frame only. The sample includes fewer than 100,000 clones, 94% of them seen just once. The sequencing sample was made of PBMCs. The receptors were gathered from a woman aged 18-29 years in good health and CMV-seronegative.

The chain uses TRBV4-2 and TRBJ1-5, with 8 bases matching TRBD1. The length of the CDR3 is 19 residues. With V trimmed by 0 bases and J by 6 bases, 16 bases remained unmatched. Germline V gene data show CDR1 as LGHNA and CDR2 as YNFKEQ. CDR3 region: CASSQDLVPTGEGFQPQHF. In DNA, the CDR3 is TGTGCCAGCAGCCAAGATCTTGTCCCGACAGGGGAGGGTTTTCAGCCCCAGCATTTT.

This chain uses TRBV15 with TRBJ1-1, with TRBD1 matching 7 bases. The CDR3 is 17 amino acids. Germline CDR1 LNHNV, CDR2 YYDKDF (reference sequence). V was clipped by 1 base and J by 0 bases; unmatched bases: 8. The DNA of the CDR3 is TGTGCCACCAGCAGAGGCACGACAGGGACCATGAACACTGAAGCTTTCTTT. Translation: CATSRGTTGTMNTEAFF. The whole variable domain, filled in from reference TRBV15 and TRBJ1-1, reads DAMVIQNPRYQVTQFGKPVTLSCSQTLNHNVMYWYQQKSSQAPKLLFHYYDKDFNNEADTPDNFQSRRPNTSFCFLDIRSPGLGDTAMYLCATSRGTTGTMNTEAFFGQGTRLTVV.

This clone was observed a single time. The chain links TRBV2 to TRBJ1-2; D is unresolved. The CDR3 is 12 amino acids. The V end was cut by 8 bases, the J end by 11 bases, with 18 bases between. Germline CDR1 and CDR2: SNHLY and FYNNEI. CDR3 bases: TGTGCCAGCGGTGCGGGAGAAAGTTCATACACCTTC. Translated, it gives CASGAGESSYTF.

The chain combines TRBV2 with TRBJ1-5; D is uncertain. V was pared by 6 bases and J by 1 base, with 22 bases between. CDR1 is SNHLY, CDR2 FYNNEI, per germline. The CDR3 is made up of 18 amino acids. The CDR3 DNA sequence: TGTGCCAGCAGGGGCCTAAGGCCTTTTAATGGGAGCAATCAGCCCCAGCATTTT. Amino acids: CASRGLRPFNGSNQPQHF.

Details on this clone: At the DNA level, this CDR3 is encoded by other sequences in the same sample as well. The genes are TRBV6-1 and TRBJ2-7; TRBD2 aligns across 11 bases. The CDR3 length is 13 residues. V shed 7 bases, J shed 6 bases, and the junction held 5 bases outside the gene matches. The germline V gene encodes CDR1 MNHNS and CDR2 SASEGT. In DNA form, the CDR3 reads TGTGCCAGCATGACTAGCGGGACATCCGAGCAGTACTTC. It codes for CASMTSGTSEQYF.

This rearrangement joins TRBV2 to TRBJ1-1; perhaps TRBD1 as D (6 bases). This CDR3 region has 14 residues. Germline lookup yields CDR1 SNHLY and CDR2 FYNNEI. Trimming removed 5 bases at V and 0 bases at J, with 10 bases between. The CDR3 DNA reads as TGTGCCAGCAGTCGCACAGGGATGAACACTGAAGCTTTCTTT. This encodes CASSRTGMNTEAFF.

This chain uses TRBV20-1 with TRBJ2-7; no clear D. Germline loops: CDR1 DFQATT, CDR2 SNEGSKA (reference sequence). V lost 6 bases to trimming and J lost 2 bases, with 8 bases between them. CDR3 length: 11 residues. DNA of the CDR3: TGCAGTGCCCAAGACACCTACGAGCAGTACTTC. Its translation: CSAQDTYEQYF.

This chain links TRBV5-1 with TRBJ2-7; maybe TRBD2 (5 bases). The V gene's germline CDR1 is SGHRS and CDR2 YFSETQ. Trimming removed 6 bases from V and 3 bases from J, with 16 bases in between. This CDR3 spans 14 amino acids. CDR3 protein: CASTPGGLHYEQYF. CDR3 sequence (DNA): TGCGCCAGCACCCCTGGAGGACTCCACTACGAGCAGTACTTC.

The chain combines TRBV4-1 with TRBJ1-2, with TRBD1 as a possible D gene (5 bases). Germline CDR1 reads MGHRA; CDR2 reads YSYEKL. The CDR3 is made up of 15 amino acids. The V and J ends lost 4 bases and 3 bases respectively, with 15 bases between them. The CDR3 loop reads CASSLHFGGDYGYTF. The DNA for the CDR3 is TGCGCCAGCAGCCTCCATTTCGGGGGGGACTATGGCTACACCTTC.

The chain uses TRBV28 and TRBJ2-6, with TRBD2 as a possible D gene (5 bases). Per germline, CDR1 MDHEN and CDR2 SYDVKM. The CDR3 covers 18 residues. V was trimmed by 3 bases and J by 2 bases, leaving 17 bases between them. This chain's CDR3 is CASSFIGEGFPGANVLTF. CDR3 bases: TGTGCCAGCAGTTTTATCGGGGAAGGGTTTCCTGGGGCCAACGTCCTGACTTTC.

This chain joins TRBV4-1 and TRBJ2-1; possibly TRBD2 for D (6 bases). Germline values: CDR1 MGHRA, CDR2 YSYEKL. V gave up 1 base and J gave up 6 bases, with 16 bases separating them. There are 16 residues in the CDR3. CDR3 bases: TGCGCCAGCAGCCAAGCCGGACTAATGGGAGCCAATGAGCAGTTCTTC. Translation: CASSQAGLMGANEQFF.

J is TRBJ2-7 and V is TRBV6-5, with no clear D. Germline values: CDR1 MNHEY, CDR2 SVGAGI. Trimming took off 2 bases at V and 1 base at J, with 9 bases between the two ends. This CDR3 region has 14 residues. CDR3 bases: TGTGCCAGCAGTTACGCACGGGTATCCTACGAGCAGTACTTC. It specifies CASSYARVSYEQYF.

The chain employs TRBV18 and TRBJ1-4; D is perhaps TRBD1 (6 bases). This CDR3 comprises 15 residues. V was cut by 6 bases and J by 2 bases, with 13 bases left in between. In germline, CDR1 is KGHSH, CDR2 LQKENI. The CDR3 is CASSSLQGTNEKLFF. CDR3 nucleotides: TGTGCCAGCTCGTCGTTACAGGGTACTAATGAAAAACTGTTTTTT. The full variable domain, its missing parts supplied by reference TRBV18 and TRBJ1-4, is NAGVMQNPRHLVRRRGQEARLRCSPMKGHSHVYWYRQLPEEGLKFMVYLQKENIIDESGMPKERFSAEFPKEGPSILRIQQVVRGDSAAYFCASSSLQGTNEKLFFGSGTQLSVL.

V and J are TRBV5-6 and TRBJ2-7, with D unclear. The CDR3 totals 13 residues. V was cut by 0 bases and J by 9 bases, with 13 bases left in between. CDR1 is SGHDT, CDR2 YYEEEE, per germline. Here the CDR3 DNA reads TGTGCCAGCAGCTTGGCGTCTGGTGAGATGCAGTACTTC. Translation: CASSLASGEMQYF.

This chain connects TRBV25-1 to TRBJ2-7; no firm D call. Germline V CDR1 and CDR2: MGHDK, SYGVNS. The length of the CDR3 is 11 residues. Trimming removed 1 base at V and 7 bases at J, with 5 bases between. The CDR3 region has the DNA TGTGCCAGCAGTGAATCGGTAGAGCAGTACTTC. Protein: CASSESVEQYF.

The CDR3 protein is CASSEMGGGGQETQYF. As DNA, the CDR3 is TGTGCCAGCAGTGAGATGGGAGGGGGGGGGCAAGAGACCCAGTACTTC. The rearrangement links TRBV6-1 to TRBJ2-5, with D maybe TRBD2 (7 bases). This CDR3 contains 16 residues. Germline assignment: CDR1 MNHNS and CDR2 SASEGT. Trimming pared 3 bases from V and 2 bases from J, leaving 16 bases between.

This chain uses TRBV7-9 with TRBJ2-7; 7 bases agree with TRBD1. The CDR3 extends over 16 amino acids. V gave up 1 base and J gave up 1 base; unmatched junction bases: 7. Germline V CDR1 and CDR2: SEHNR, FQNEAQ (reference sequence). The CDR3 nucleotides are TGTGCCAGCAGCTTAGGGGACAGTGAAGGTTCCTACGAGCAGTACTTC. Translation: CASSLGDSEGSYEQYF.

The chain recombines TRBV6-5 with TRBJ1-1, with D possibly matching TRBD1 (5 bases). There are 15 residues in the CDR3. Germline-derived CDR1 and CDR2 are MNHEY and SVGAGI. V was clipped by 2 bases and J by 1 base, with 11 bases between them. CDR3 protein: CASSYGGAGNTEAFF. The CDR3 DNA reads TGTGCCAGCAGTTACGGCGGGGCCGGGAACACTGAAGCTTTCTTT.

The chain recombines TRBV18 with TRBJ2-4; the D is unclear. The CDR3 sequence is 15 residues long. Germline V CDR1 and CDR2: KGHSH, LQKENI. The V end lost 5 bases, the J end lost 6 bases, and 17 bases lay between the germline ends. Written as DNA, the CDR3 is TGTGCCAGCTCATCTAATTCGGTATTCGGAAACATTCAGTACTTC. This encodes CASSSNSVFGNIQYF.

The chain joins TRBV2 to TRBJ2-7, with unresolved D. Trimming removed 6 bases at V and 2 bases at J, with 11 bases between. In germline, CDR1 is SNHLY, CDR2 FYNNEI. The CDR3 extends over 13 amino acids. CDR3 amino acids: CASRAKQTYEQYF. The CDR3 bases are TGTGCCAGCAGGGCAAAACAGACCTACGAGCAGTACTTC.

The rearrangement uses TRBV13 and TRBJ1-1, with D perhaps TRBD1 (6 bases). Per the germline V gene, CDR1 is PRHDT and CDR2 is FYEKMQ (reference sequence). V lost 5 bases and J 2 bases, leaving 15 bases between the germline ends. CDR3 size: 15 residues. The CDR3 reads CASSPRDTKNTEAFF. The DNA for the CDR3 is TGTGCCAGCAGCCCTCGGGACACAAAAAACACTGAAGCTTTCTTT.

The chain has TRBV5-6 and TRBJ2-7; TRBD2 is a possible D gene (6 bases). Germline CDR1 is SGHDT and CDR2 is YYEEEE. The V end was cut by 4 bases, the J end by 5 bases, with 25 bases between. The CDR3 spans 17 residues. Here the CDR3 reads CASSLRVAGQNWDEQYF. The CDR3, as DNA: TGTGCCAGCAGCCTTCGTGTTGCGGGGCAAAACTGGGACGAGCAGTACTTC.

V usage is TRBV6-4 and J usage is TRBJ2-3; 7 bases fit TRBD1. CDR1 and CDR2 (germline): MRHNA, SNTAGT. The J segment lost 1 base and the V segment lost 2 bases, leaving 0 bases of the junction unmatched. The CDR3 covers 14 residues. In DNA form, the CDR3 reads TGTGCCAGCAGTGACCAGGGGGGCACAGATACGCAGTATTTT. Amino acids: CASSDQGGTDTQYF.

The chain is built from TRBV7-8 and TRBJ2-7; TRBD1 aligns across 9 bases. Germline loops: CDR1 SGHVS, CDR2 FQNEAQ. With 1 base clipped from V and 4 bases from J, the junction kept 8 bases outside the gene matches. This CDR3 is built from 16 residues. CDR3 in amino acids: CASSLEGSQGAYEQYF. The CDR3 region has the DNA TGTGCCAGCAGCTTAGAAGGTTCACAGGGGGCATACGAGCAGTACTTC.

The chain has TRBV6-4 and TRBJ2-1; 8 positions agree with TRBD2. The CDR3 extends over 16 amino acids. The germline V gene encodes CDR1 MRHNA and CDR2 SNTAGT. The V segment lost 0 bases and the J segment 6 bases; nucleotides outside the gene matches: 7. The CDR3, as DNA: TGTGCCAGCAGTGACTCGAGCGGGAGCGGTAGCAATGAGCAGTTCTTC. This encodes CASSDSSGSGSNEQFF.

The rearrangement uses TRBV6-1 and TRBJ2-1; 10 bases are a match to TRBD2. Germline assignment: CDR1 MNHNS and CDR2 SASEGT. The ends lost 10 bases at V and 8 bases at J; junction bases unmatched: 14. This CDR3 contains 15 residues. CDR3 in DNA: TGTGCCACCACTGACTCTAGCGGGAGTACGGATGAGCAGTTCTTC. It yields the protein CATTDSSGSTDEQFF.

The V gene is TRBV4-2, the J gene TRBJ2-7; a weak D match, TRBD2 (6 bases). The V end lost 4 bases, the J end lost 0 bases, and 16 bases lay between the germline ends. This CDR3 comprises 16 residues. CDR1 is LGHNA, CDR2 YNFKEQ, per germline. CDR3 in amino acids: CASSRPGGMSSYEQYF. The DNA for the CDR3 is TGTGCCAGCAGCCGACCGGGCGGGATGAGCTCCTACGAGCAGTACTTC.